Below, 7 T cell receptor beta chains from the same sample are listed, as sequenced in a study of T-cell reconstitution after alpha-beta-depleted transplantation in children. The TCRbeta library incorporated unique molecular identifiers. Using its own MiXCR run on the PCR reads, TCRdb lists one record per CDR3 protein. Among 200,000 to 250,000 distinct CDR3 sequences, roughly 7.7% were seen once, and the ten largest hold almost 6.5%. Sequences were derived from PBMCs, mostly from graft donor cells, sampled 180 days after TCRalphabeta/CD19-depleted stem cell transplant. These receptors all stem from a male patient between 5 and 17 years old who had a stem cell transplant for acute lymphoblastic leukemia, so the T cells may come from the graft donor.

This chain joins TRBV9 and TRBJ2-5, with D maybe TRBD1 (6 bases). V lost 6 bases to trimming and J lost 5 bases, with 26 bases between them. The germline gives CDR1 SGDLS, CDR2 YYNGEE. The CDR3 consists of 17 residues. CDR3 amino acids: CASNAAPTGTSLETQYF. CDR3 bases: TGTGCCAGCAACGCAGCCCCGACAGGAACGAGTTTGGAGACCCAGTACTTC.

In its sample, this clonotype was seen a few times. V gene TRBV6-1 combines with J gene TRBJ1-2; no clear D gene. Germline CDR1 and CDR2: MNHNS and SASEGT. With 6 bases removed from V and 0 bases from J, the gap between germline ends came to 11 bases. This CDR3 region has 14 residues. CDR3 sequence reads: CASSVDGPNYGYTF. CDR3 DNA: TGTGCCAGCAGCGTTGACGGGCCTAACTATGGCTACACCTTC.

This clonotype showed up just a few times. The rearrangement uses TRBV7-8 and TRBJ1-1, with D possibly being TRBD1 (5 bases). Trimming left V 0 bases short and J 1 base short, with 12 bases between. The CDR3 extends over 16 amino acids. Germline loops: CDR1 SGHVS, CDR2 FQNEAQ. The CDR3 nucleotides read TGTGCCAGCAGCTTAGCGTCTTCGGGGGGGAACACTGAAGCTTTCTTT. Its translation: CASSLASSGGNTEAFF.

This clonotype was detected only a few times. The J gene is TRBJ2-2, the V gene TRBV6-1, with D possibly TRBD1 on 6 matching bases. CDR1 is MNHNS, CDR2 SASEGT, per germline. CDR3 length equals 15 residues. Trimming took off 7 bases at V and 3 bases at J, with 15 bases between the two ends. CDR3 amino acids: CASTKGVLDTGELFF. The CDR3 DNA reads as TGTGCCAGCACCAAGGGGGTATTGGACACCGGGGAGCTGTTTTTT.

The J gene is TRBJ2-7, the V gene TRBV19; D is ambiguous. V was trimmed by 3 bases and J by 2 bases, leaving 8 bases between them. CDR1 is LNHDA and CDR2 is SQIVND in the germline V gene (reference sequence). CDR3 length equals 13 residues. This CDR3 reads CASSIRFPYEQYF. The DNA of the CDR3 is TGTGCCAGTAGTATCCGTTTCCCCTACGAGCAGTACTTC. Full variable domain (missing parts from reference TRBV19 and TRBJ2-7): DGGITQSPKYLFRKEGQNVTLSCEQNLNHDAMYWYRQDPGQGLRLIYYSQIVNDFQKGDIAEGYSVSREKKESFPLTVTSAQKNPTAFYLCASSIRFPYEQYFGPGTRLTVT.

There are many counts of this clonotype. The V call is TRBV12-3 or TRBV12-4, the J call TRBJ2-2; TRBD1 matches at 7 bases. Germline trimming cut 8 bases from V and 8 bases from J; bases unmatched to any gene: 11. The CDR3 covers 14 residues. The CDR3 loop is CASPLRGGGGELFF. DNA of the CDR3: TGTGCCAGCCCCTTACGAGGGGGCGGTGGGGAGCTGTTTTTT.

The sample holds many counts of this clonotype. The gene calls are TRBV12-3 or TRBV12-4 and TRBJ1-3, with D maybe TRBD1 (5 bases). Deletions cut 7 bases from V and 7 bases from J, with 14 bases between. CDR3 length: 13 residues. The CDR3 coding sequence is TGTGCCAGCACCCAGGGAGGGAGCAACACCATATATTTT. Translated, it gives CASTQGGSNTIYF.